The present entry profiles one TCR beta chain with its context. This clonotype was counted only a few times. Its antigen is unknown. No much larger clone is present one base from it, and per-base qualities are unavailable. The sample belongs to a study of T-cell reconstitution after alpha-beta-depleted transplantation in children (dated by TCRdb to 2016 to 2018). Notes on the research overall: Using TCR repertoire profiling, the study followed T-cell immune reconstitution in a quantitative way in children after TCRalphabeta/CD19-depleted allogeneic hematopoietic cell transplantation.

The library relied on PCR. Sequencing used an Illumina HiSeq 2500. Molecular barcoding was employed in the preparation of TCR libraries, with unique molecular identifiers being used to normalize TCRbeta repertoire quantification. TCRdb trimmed public reads at Q25 via fastp, called clones via MiXCR and kept in-frame beta chains. Here each entry gathers all rows of one CDR3 protein and keeps the most common genes and DNA. A total of about 640,000 distinct CDR3 sequences appear in this sample, about 15% of them only once. The biggest ten clones account for 0.9% to 1.2% of the sample. The origin of this receptor is a human donor who donated a stem cell graft to a child with acute myeloid leukemia. The sample was PBMCs from the stem cell graft donor, taken from the stem cell graft.

The CDR3 sequence is CASSLNRVREQYF. The DNA sequence is TGTGCCAGCAGTCTTAACAGGGTCCGCGAGCAGTACTTC. The chain is encoded by TRBV7-2 joined to TRBJ2-7; a tentative D call is TRBD1 (6 bases match). The CDR3 covers 13 residues, taking in both the cysteine and the phenylalanine. The sequence is cut down to CDR3 DNA, 39 bases in frame from base 1. The germline V gene encodes CDR1 SGHTA and CDR2 FQGNSA. V lost 6 bases and J lost 6 bases; the stretch between them is 15 bases long.